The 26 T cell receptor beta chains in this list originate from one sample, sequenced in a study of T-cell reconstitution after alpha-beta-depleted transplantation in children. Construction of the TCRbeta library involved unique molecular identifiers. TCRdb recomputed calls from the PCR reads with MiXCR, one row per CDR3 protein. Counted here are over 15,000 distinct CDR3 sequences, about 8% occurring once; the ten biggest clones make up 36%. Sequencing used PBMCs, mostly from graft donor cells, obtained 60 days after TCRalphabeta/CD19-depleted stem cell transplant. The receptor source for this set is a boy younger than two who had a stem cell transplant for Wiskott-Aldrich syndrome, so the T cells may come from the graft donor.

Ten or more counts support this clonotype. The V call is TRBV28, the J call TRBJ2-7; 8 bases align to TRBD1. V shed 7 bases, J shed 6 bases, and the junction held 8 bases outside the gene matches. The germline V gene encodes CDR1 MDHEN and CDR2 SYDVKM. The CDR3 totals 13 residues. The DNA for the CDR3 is TGTGCCAGCACGCCGGGACAGGTAGCCGAGCAGTACTTC. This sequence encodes CASTPGQVAEQYF.

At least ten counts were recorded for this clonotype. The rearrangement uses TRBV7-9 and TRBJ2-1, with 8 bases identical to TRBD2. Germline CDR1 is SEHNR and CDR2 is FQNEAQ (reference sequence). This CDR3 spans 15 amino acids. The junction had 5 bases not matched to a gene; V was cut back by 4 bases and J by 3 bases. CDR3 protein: CASSSYREGYNEQFF. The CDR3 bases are TGTGCCAGCAGCTCGTATCGGGAGGGCTACAATGAGCAGTTCTTC. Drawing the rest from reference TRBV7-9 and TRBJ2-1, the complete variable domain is DTGVSQNPRHKITKRGQNVTFRCDPISEHNRLYWYRQTLGQGPEFLTYFQNEAQLEKSRLLSDRFSAERPKGSFSTLEIQRTEQGDSAMYLCASSSYREGYNEQFFGPGTRLTVL.

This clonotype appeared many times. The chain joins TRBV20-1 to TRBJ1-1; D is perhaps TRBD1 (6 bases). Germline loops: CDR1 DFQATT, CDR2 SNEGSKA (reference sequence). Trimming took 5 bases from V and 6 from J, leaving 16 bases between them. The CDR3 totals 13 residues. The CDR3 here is CSAFYRVLSEAFF. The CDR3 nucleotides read TGCAGTGCTTTTTACAGGGTATTATCTGAAGCTTTCTTT.

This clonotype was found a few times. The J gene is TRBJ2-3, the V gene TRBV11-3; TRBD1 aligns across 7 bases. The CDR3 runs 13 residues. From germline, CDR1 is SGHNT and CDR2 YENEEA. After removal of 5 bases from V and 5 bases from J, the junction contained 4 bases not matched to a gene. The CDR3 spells CASSRGQLDTQYF. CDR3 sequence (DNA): TGTGCCAGCAGCCGGGGACAGTTAGATACGCAGTATTTT.

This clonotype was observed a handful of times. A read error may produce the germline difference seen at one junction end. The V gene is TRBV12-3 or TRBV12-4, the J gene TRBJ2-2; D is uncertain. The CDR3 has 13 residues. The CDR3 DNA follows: TGTGCCAGCTGTTTGATGAACACCGGGGAGCTGTTTTTT. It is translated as CASCLMNTGELFF.

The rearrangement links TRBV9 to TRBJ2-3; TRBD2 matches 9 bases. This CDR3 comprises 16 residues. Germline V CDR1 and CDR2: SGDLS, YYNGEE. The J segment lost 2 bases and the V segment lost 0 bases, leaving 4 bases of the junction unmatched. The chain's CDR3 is CASSVGVAGATDTQYF. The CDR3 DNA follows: TGTGCCAGCAGCGTAGGGGTAGCGGGAGCCACAGATACGCAGTATTTT.

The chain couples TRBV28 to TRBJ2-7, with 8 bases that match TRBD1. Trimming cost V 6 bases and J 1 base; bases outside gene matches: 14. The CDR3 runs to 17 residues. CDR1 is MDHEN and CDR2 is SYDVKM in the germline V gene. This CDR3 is CASSHALGRGRSYEQYF. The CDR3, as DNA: TGTGCCAGCAGCCATGCCCTGGGCAGGGGGCGATCCTACGAGCAGTACTTC.

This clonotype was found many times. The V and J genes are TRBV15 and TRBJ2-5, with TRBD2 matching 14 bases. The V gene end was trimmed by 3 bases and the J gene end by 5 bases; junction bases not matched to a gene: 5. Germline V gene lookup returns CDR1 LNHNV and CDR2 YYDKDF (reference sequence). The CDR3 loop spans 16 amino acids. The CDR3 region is CATSRGLAGEEETQYF. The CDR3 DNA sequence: TGTGCCACCAGCAGGGGACTAGCGGGAGAAGAGGAGACCCAGTACTTC.

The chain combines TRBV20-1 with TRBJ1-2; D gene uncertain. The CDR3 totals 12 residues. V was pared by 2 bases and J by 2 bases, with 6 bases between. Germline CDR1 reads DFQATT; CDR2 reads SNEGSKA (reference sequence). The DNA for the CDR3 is TGCAGTGCTAGAAATAACAACTATGGCTACACCTTC. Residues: CSARNNNYGYTF.

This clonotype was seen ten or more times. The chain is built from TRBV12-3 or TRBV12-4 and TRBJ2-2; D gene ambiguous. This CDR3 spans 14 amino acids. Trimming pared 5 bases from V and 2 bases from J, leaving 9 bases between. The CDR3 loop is CASSRQPNTGELFF. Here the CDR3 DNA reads TGTGCCAGCAGTCGGCAGCCTAACACCGGGGAGCTGTTTTTT.

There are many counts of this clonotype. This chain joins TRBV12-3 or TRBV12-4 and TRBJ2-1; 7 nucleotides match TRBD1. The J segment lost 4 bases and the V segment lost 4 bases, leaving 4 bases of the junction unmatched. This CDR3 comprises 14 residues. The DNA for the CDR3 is TGTGCCAGCAGTTACTCGACAGGGTACAATGAGCAGTTCTTC. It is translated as CASSYSTGYNEQFF.

DNA of the CDR3: TGTGCCAGCAGTTACGGGGGGACTAGCGAAGAGACCCAGTACTTC. Encoded protein: CASSYGGTSEETQYF. The J gene is TRBJ2-5, the V gene TRBV6-5; TRBD2 agrees at 10 bases. Germline V gene data show CDR1 as MNHEY and CDR2 as SVGAGI. The V and J ends lost 2 bases and 3 bases, in that order; junction bases with no gene match: 3. The CDR3 extends over 15 amino acids.

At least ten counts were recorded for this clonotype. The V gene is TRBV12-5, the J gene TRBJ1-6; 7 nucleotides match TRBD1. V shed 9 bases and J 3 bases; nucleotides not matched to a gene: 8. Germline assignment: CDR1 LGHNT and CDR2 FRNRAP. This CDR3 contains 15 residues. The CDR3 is CASGRWDSYNSPLHF. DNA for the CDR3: TGTGCTAGCGGCCGGTGGGACAGCTATAATTCACCCCTCCACTTT. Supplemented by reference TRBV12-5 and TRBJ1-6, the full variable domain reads DARVTQTPRHKVTEMGQEVTMRCQPILGHNTVFWYRQTMMQGLELLAYFRNRAPLDDSGMPKDRFSAEMPDATLATLKIQPSEPRDSAVYFCASGRWDSYNSPLHFGNGTRLTVT.

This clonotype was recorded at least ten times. The CDR3 DNA follows: TGCGCCAGCAGCTTGTGGAGGGTTCAGGTCAATGAGCAGTTCTTC. Its translation is CASSLWRVQVNEQFF. The V gene is TRBV5-1, the J gene TRBJ2-1; possible D gene TRBD2, 6 bases. CDR1 is SGHRS and CDR2 is YFSETQ in the germline V gene. V was shortened by 1 base and J by 6 bases, with 14 bases between the two germline ends. CDR3 length equals 15 residues.

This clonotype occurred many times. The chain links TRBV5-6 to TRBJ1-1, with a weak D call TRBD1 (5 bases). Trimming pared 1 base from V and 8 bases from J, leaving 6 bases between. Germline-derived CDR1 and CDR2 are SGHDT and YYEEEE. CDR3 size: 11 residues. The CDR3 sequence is CASSLNREAFF. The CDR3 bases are TGTGCCAGCAGCTTGAACAGGGAAGCTTTCTTT.

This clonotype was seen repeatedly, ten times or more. The CDR3 bases are TGTGCCAGCAGCCGATCCCTTGAGGTCCTGGGGAACATTCAGTACTTC. It codes for CASSRSLEVLGNIQYF. V gene TRBV7-9 combines with J gene TRBJ2-4; unclear D gene. Germline V gene lookup returns CDR1 SEHNR and CDR2 FQNEAQ (reference sequence). CDR3 length: 16 residues. V was pared by 5 bases and J by 7 bases, with 21 bases between. Complete variable domain (other parts from reference TRBV7-9 and TRBJ2-4): DTGVSQNPRHKITKRGQNVTFRCDPISEHNRLYWYRQTLGQGPEFLTYFQNEAQLEKSRLLSDRFSAERPKGSFSTLEIQRTEQGDSAMYLCASSRSLEVLGNIQYFGAGTRLSVL.

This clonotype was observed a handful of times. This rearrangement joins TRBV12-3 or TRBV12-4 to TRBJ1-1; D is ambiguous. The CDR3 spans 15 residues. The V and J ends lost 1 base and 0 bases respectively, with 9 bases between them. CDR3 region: CASSLVRAMNTEAFF. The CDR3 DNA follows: TGTGCCAGCAGTTTAGTGAGGGCAATGAACACTGAAGCTTTCTTT.

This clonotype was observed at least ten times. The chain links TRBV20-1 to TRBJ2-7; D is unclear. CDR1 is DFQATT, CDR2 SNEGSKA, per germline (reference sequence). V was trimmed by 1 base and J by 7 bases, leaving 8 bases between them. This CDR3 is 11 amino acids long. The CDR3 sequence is CSARGPGEQYF. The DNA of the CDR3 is TGCAGTGCTAGAGGGCCTGGGGAGCAGTACTTC.

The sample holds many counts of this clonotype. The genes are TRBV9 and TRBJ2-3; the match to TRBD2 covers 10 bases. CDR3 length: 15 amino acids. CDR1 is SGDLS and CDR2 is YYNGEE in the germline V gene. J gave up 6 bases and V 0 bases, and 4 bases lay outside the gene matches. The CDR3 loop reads CASSVASGSMDTQYF. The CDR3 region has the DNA TGTGCCAGCAGCGTAGCTAGCGGGAGTATGGATACGCAGTATTTT.

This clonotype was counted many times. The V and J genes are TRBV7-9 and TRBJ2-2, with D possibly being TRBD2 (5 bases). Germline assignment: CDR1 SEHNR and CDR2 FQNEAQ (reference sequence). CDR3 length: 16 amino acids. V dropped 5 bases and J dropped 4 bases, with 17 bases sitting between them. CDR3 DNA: TGTGCCAGCAGCATAAATCCGGGAATTGGCACCGGGGAGCTGTTTTTT. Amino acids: CASSINPGIGTGELFF.

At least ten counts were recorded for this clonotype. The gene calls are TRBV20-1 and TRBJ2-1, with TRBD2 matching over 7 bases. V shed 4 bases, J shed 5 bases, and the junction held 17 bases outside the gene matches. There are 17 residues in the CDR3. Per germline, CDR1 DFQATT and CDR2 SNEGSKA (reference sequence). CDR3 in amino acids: CSATGGGSPDAHNEQFF. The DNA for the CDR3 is TGCAGTGCTACGGGTGGCGGGAGTCCCGACGCACACAATGAGCAGTTCTTC.

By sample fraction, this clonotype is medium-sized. This CDR3 is CASRGQALSYEQYF. The CDR3 coding sequence is TGTGCCAGCAGGGGGCAGGCTCTCTCCTACGAGCAGTACTTC. V gene TRBV6-5 combines with J gene TRBJ2-7; D may be TRBD1 (5 bases). CDR1 is MNHEY and CDR2 is SVGAGI in the germline V gene. V lost 6 bases, J lost 0 bases, and 12 bases lay in between. This CDR3 is 14 amino acids long.

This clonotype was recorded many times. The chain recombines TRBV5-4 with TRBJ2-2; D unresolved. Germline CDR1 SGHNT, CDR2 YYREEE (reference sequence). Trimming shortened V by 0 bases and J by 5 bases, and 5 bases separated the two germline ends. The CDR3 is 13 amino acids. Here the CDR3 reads CASSLARTGELFF. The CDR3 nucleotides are TGTGCCAGCAGCTTGGCCAGGACCGGGGAGCTGTTTTTT. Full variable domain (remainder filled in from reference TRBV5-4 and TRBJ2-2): ETGVTQSPTHLIKTRGQQVTLRCSSQSGHNTVSWYQQALGQGPQFIFQYYREEENGRGNFPPRFSGLQFPNYSSELNVNALELDDSALYLCASSLARTGELFFGEGSRLTVL.

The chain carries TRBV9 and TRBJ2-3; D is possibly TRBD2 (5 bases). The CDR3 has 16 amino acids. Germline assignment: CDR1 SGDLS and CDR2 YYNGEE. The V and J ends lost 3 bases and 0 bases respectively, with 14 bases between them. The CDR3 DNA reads TGTGCCAGCAGCGCTTCTAGCATCTCTAGCACAGATACGCAGTATTTT. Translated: CASSASSISSTDTQYF.

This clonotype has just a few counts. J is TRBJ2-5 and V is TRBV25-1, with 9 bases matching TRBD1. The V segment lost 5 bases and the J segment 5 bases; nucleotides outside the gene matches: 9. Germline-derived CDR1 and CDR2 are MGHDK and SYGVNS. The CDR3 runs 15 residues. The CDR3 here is CASSPPGTGSETQYF. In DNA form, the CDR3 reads TGTGCCAGCAGTCCTCCTGGGACAGGGTCGGAGACCCAGTACTTC.

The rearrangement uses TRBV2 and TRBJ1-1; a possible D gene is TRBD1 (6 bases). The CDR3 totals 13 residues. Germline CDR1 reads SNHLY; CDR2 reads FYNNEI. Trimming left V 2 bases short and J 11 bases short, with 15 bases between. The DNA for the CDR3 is TGTGCCAGCAGTGAACGAGACAGGAGCTTGGCTTTCTTT. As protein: CASSERDRSLAFF. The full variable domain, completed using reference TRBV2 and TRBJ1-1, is EPEVTQTPSHQVTQMGQEVILRCVPISNHLYFYWYRQILGQKVEFLVSFYNNEISEKSEIFDDQFSVERPDGSNFTLKIRSTKLEDSAMYFCASSERDRSLAFFGQGTRLTVV.